What follows is one T cell receptor beta chain and its context. Antigen specificity is unknown. The data belong to a study of cytomegalovirus exposure and HLA in healthy donors. For the study at large: Tens of millions of unique TCR sequences came from HLA-typed donors in an early release.

Study-wide points: Later analysis revealed greater clonal expansion in HLA-associated TCR beta chains than in equally common others. The study assumed roughly uniform donor sequencing depth for presence/absence analyses. Most CMV-associated TCR beta chains were later found to appear HLA-restricted.

CDR3 length: 14 residues. The V gene's germline CDR1 is KGHSH and CDR2 LQKENI. Trimming pared 3 bases from V and 3 bases from J, leaving 9 bases between. The PCR employed 60 Vbeta primers together with 13 Jbeta primers. This table comes from immunoSEQ multiplex PCR, and its TCRdb copy is limited to in-frame clones, with some not included. Of tens of thousands of clones listed, around 80% are singletons. The V gene is TRBV18, the J gene TRBJ1-5, with D unclear. What was sequenced was PBMCs. The sequence was collected from a man aged 35-49 years in good health and CMV-seronegative. CDR3 nucleotide sequence: TGTGCCAGCTCACCGGACGGGATCAATCAGCCCCAGCATTTT. Translation gives CASSPDGINQPQHF.